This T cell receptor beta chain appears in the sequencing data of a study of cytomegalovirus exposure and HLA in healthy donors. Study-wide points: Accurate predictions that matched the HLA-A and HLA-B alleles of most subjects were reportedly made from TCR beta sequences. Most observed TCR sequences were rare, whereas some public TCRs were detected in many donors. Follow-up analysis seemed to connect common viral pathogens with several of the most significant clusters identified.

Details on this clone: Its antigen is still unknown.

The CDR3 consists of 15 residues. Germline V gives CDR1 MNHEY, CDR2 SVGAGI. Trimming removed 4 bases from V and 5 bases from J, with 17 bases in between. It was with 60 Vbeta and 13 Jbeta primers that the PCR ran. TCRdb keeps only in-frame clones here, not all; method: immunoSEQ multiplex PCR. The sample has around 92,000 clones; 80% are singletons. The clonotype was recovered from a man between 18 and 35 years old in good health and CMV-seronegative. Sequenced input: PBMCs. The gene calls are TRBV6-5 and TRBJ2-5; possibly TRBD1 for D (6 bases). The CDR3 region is CASSSTGPDRETQYF. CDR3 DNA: TGTGCCAGCAGTTCCACAGGGCCCGACAGGGAGACCCAGTACTTC.